A single T cell receptor beta chain is shown here with its context. This sample was included in a study of cytomegalovirus exposure and HLA in healthy donors. It was with 60 Vbeta and 13 Jbeta primers that the PCR ran. Data came from immunoSEQ multiplex PCR; TCRdb stores just in-frame clones and leaves some out. Here the sample spans around 88,000 clones, just under 80% being singletons. The sequenced material came from PBMCs. The origin of this receptor is a woman aged 40 to 55 in good health and CMV-seropositive.

The CDR3 region is CAWSALAGGGYNEQFF. In nucleotides, the CDR3 is TGTGCCTGGAGCGCCCTAGCGGGAGGGGGGTACAATGAGCAGTTCTTC. The V and J genes are TRBV30 and TRBJ2-1; 12 bases line up with TRBD2. CDR1 and CDR2 (germline): GTSNPN, SVGIG (reference sequence). The V gene end was trimmed by 3 bases and the J gene end by 4 bases; junction bases not matched to a gene: 7. This CDR3 region has 16 residues.